Listed below are T cell receptor beta chains from one sample, sequenced in a study of molecular identifiers for immune sequencing clone quantification. TCRdb analysed the PCR reads with MiXCR anew, one entry per CDR3 protein. The sample comprises about 320,000 distinct CDR3 sequences, about a fifth of which are singletons, and 0.75% to 0.85% rests with the top ten. The sequencing sample was made of naive CD8+ T cells from blood, with Jurkat cell RNA spiked in. All receptors come from a human donor in good health. Some libraries in this study had Jurkat cell RNA spiked in. The CDR3 runs from the conserved cysteine through the conserved F or W. A D gene is named only where the DNA matches it firmly. Part of the rows lack a size; the others show once, few, many or a class for expanded clones.

v_gene	j_gene	d_gene	abundance	CDR3nt	CDR3aa
TRBV27	TRBJ2-4	.	many	TGTGCCAGCAGCCCCATGTCCCTAGCCAAAAACATTCAGTACTTC	CASSPMSLAKNIQYF
TRBV7-2	TRBJ1-1	.	many	TGTGCCAGCAGCTTAAACAGAGGGATGAACACTGAAGCTTTCTTT	CASSLNRGMNTEAFF
TRBV7-6	TRBJ1-4	.	many	TGTGCCAGCAGCTTAGGACAGGCTGCAACTAATGAAAAACTGTTTTTT	CASSLGQAATNEKLFF
TRBV29-1	TRBJ2-7	.	many	TGCAGCGTTGAGGGCAAGAACGACTACGAGCAGTACTTC	CSVEGKNDYEQYF
TRBV29-1	TRBJ2-7	.	many	TGCAGCGTTGAAGACGGGGAGGGGGCAACCTACGAGCAGTACTTC	CSVEDGEGATYEQYF
TRBV6-2/TRBV6-3	TRBJ1-5	.	many	TGTGCCAGCAGTTACTCGTCCGAAGACCCAAGGAATGCCCAGCATTTT	CASSYSSEDPRNAQHF
TRBV19	TRBJ2-1	TRBD2	.	TGTGCCAGTAGTACCGTAGCGGGAGGGGGGTACAATGAGCAGTTCTTC	CASSTVAGGGYNEQFF
TRBV4-3	TRBJ2-7	.	.	TGCGCCAGCAGCCAATCCGGCGGGCACTCCTGCGAGCAGTACTTC	CASSQSGGHSCEQYF
TRBV5-4	TRBJ2-3	.	.	TGTGCCAGTAAAGGGCCCCACCCCGGTACGCAGTATTTT	CASKGPHPGTQYF
TRBV27	TRBJ2-7	.	few	TGTGCCAGCAGTTTAGAGGGGGTCTCCTACGAGCAGTACTTC	CASSLEGVSYEQYF
TRBV7-9	TRBJ2-7	.	.	TGTGCCAGCAGCTACAGCCTGACGTCCTCCTACGAGCAGTACTTC	CASSYSLTSSYEQYF
TRBV28	TRBJ1-6	.	once	TGTGCCAGCAGTTTTGTCAGGGGTTATTCACCCCTCCACTTT	CASSFVRGYSPLHF
TRBV15	TRBJ2-2	TRBD2	many	TGTGCCACCAGCAGGGAGCGGGATAGCGGGGAGCTGTTTTTT	CATSRERDSGELFF
TRBV11-2	TRBJ2-3	.	.	TGTGCCAGCAGCCGTGGACATGGGAGCACAGATACGCAGTATTTT	CASSRGHGSTDTQYF
TRBV12-5	TRBJ2-7	.	many	TGTGCTAGTGGCCCCGGGACGGGGGACTTCTACGAGCAGTACTTC	CASGPGTGDFYEQYF
TRBV29-1	TRBJ2-2	.	.	TGCAGCGTTGAAGATCGCCAGGAAGAGATCACCGGGGAGCTGTTTTTT	CSVEDRQEEITGELFF
TRBV27	TRBJ2-7	.	many	TGTGCCAGCAGTCCCTCCAGGGGCTACGAGCAGTACTTC	CASSPSRGYEQYF
TRBV20-1	TRBJ1-5	TRBD1	many	TGCAGTGCAGGGGGGACAGTAAACAATCAGCCCCAGCATTTT	CSAGGTVNNQPQHF
TRBV5-8	TRBJ2-7	.	many	TGTGCCAGCAGCCTCAAGGGATACTACGAGCAGTACTTC	CASSLKGYYEQYF
TRBV10-2	TRBJ1-1	.	many	TGCGCCAGCAGTGAGTCGGGGAGGACTGAAGCTTTCTTT	CASSESGRTEAFF
TRBV6-2/TRBV6-3	TRBJ2-3	TRBD2	.	TGTGCCAGCAGCCGACTAGCGGGGGGGCTAGGAGATACGCAGTATTTT	CASSRLAGGLGDTQYF
TRBV6-5	TRBJ2-1	TRBD2	many	TGTGCCAGCAGTCTATCGTTTGGGAGGGCCATACCCAACAATGAGCAGTTCTTC	CASSLSFGRAIPNNEQFF
TRBV6-5	TRBJ1-5	.	many	TGTGCCAGCAGTTACGGAGACAATCAGCCCCAGCATTTT	CASSYGDNQPQHF
TRBV6-2/TRBV6-3	TRBJ2-1	.	few	TGTGCCAGCAGTAAAACTCAGGGATGGGATGAGCAGTTCTTC	CASSKTQGWDEQFF
TRBV5-4	TRBJ2-3	.	many	TGTGCCAGCAGCTTACCCGGGCCATTTAGCACAGATACGCAGTATTTT	CASSLPGPFSTDTQYF
TRBV29-1	TRBJ2-7	.	many	TGCAGCGTGTTTGGGGGGCGGAACGAGCAGTACTTC	CSVFGGRNEQYF
TRBV27	TRBJ1-1	TRBD1	many	TGTGCCAGCAGTACCCGGGACAGGGGTTATCGTGACACTGAAGCTTTCTTT	CASSTRDRGYRDTEAFF